One sample yielded the 22 T cell receptor beta chains listed below, sequenced in a study of blood T cell repertoires in COVID-19. Assay: immunoSEQ multiplex PCR; the TCRdb copy retains only in-frame clones and omits some. The profile shows under 450,000 clones, over 75% of them singletons. Sequencing input: PBMCs or T cells enriched from blood (not recorded which). These receptor sequences come from a man under 40 who had recovered from COVID-19.

The chain links TRBV15 to TRBJ2-7; 14 nucleotides line up with TRBD2. V shed 4 bases, J shed 3 bases, and the junction held 2 bases outside the gene matches. This CDR3 has 15 residues. Germline V gene lookup returns CDR1 LNHNV and CDR2 YYDKDF (reference sequence). In DNA, the CDR3 is TGTGCCACCAGCACGGGGACTAGCGGGGGCTACGAGCAGTACTTC. Its protein product is CATSTGTSGGYEQYF. Full variable domain (missing parts from reference TRBV15 and TRBJ2-7): DAMVIQNPRYQVTQFGKPVTLSCSQTLNHNVMYWYQQKSSQAPKLLFHYYDKDFNNEADTPDNFQSRRPNTSFCFLDIRSPGLGDTAMYLCATSTGTSGGYEQYFGPGTRLTVT.

This chain uses TRBV30 with TRBJ1-2; 7 bases line up with TRBD1. Per germline, CDR1 GTSNPN and CDR2 SVGIG (reference sequence). Trimming at V came to 4 bases and at J to 6 bases, leaving 8 bases not matched to a gene. This CDR3 has 13 amino acids. The CDR3 reads CAWTRGPLHGYTF. The CDR3 DNA reads as TGTGCCTGGACTAGGGGGCCATTACATGGCTACACCTTC.

The CDR3 region is CASSREGVKLFF. For the CDR3, the DNA is TGTGCCAGCAGCCGGGAGGGTGTAAAACTGTTTTTT. The gene calls are TRBV27 and TRBJ1-4; no definite D call. V gave up 6 bases and J gave up 10 bases, with 12 bases separating them. CDR3 size: 12 residues. CDR1 and CDR2 (germline): MNHEY, SMNVEV (reference sequence).

V gene TRBV6-5 combines with J gene TRBJ2-3; D is perhaps TRBD2 (5 bases). There are 13 residues in the CDR3. Germline V gene data show CDR1 as MNHEY and CDR2 as SVGAGI. V lost 5 bases to trimming and J lost 3 bases, with 9 bases between them. The CDR3 bases are TGTGCCAGCAGTACTAGACCAACAGATACGCAGTATTTT. This encodes CASSTRPTDTQYF.

Written as DNA, the CDR3 is TGTGCCAGCAGCCTGATAGCGGGGCTGAACACCGGGGAGCTGTTTTTT. Amino acid sequence: CASSLIAGLNTGELFF. The chain carries TRBV3-1 (or the pseudogene TRBV3-2) and TRBJ2-2; 8 bases are shared with TRBD2. V shed 4 bases and J 1 base; nucleotides not matched to a gene: 5. The CDR3 spans 16 residues. Germline V gene sequence: CDR1 LGHDT, CDR2 YNNKEL (reference sequence).

The chain joins TRBV23-1 to TRBJ1-4; D gene uncertain. TRBV23-1 is recorded as an ORF, its role being uncertain. V gave up 0 bases and J gave up 1 base, with 15 bases separating them. This CDR3 region has 18 residues. The CDR3 is CASSQSSRGKRTNEKLFF. For the CDR3, the DNA is TGCGCCAGCAGTCAATCATCGAGAGGGAAAAGAACTAATGAAAAACTGTTTTTT.

The chain recombines TRBV9 with TRBJ2-3, with 14 bases aligning to TRBD2. The CDR3 extends over 17 amino acids. CDR1 is SGDLS, CDR2 YYNGEE, per germline. V lost 4 bases and J lost 5; bases outside the gene matches: 9. CDR3 DNA sequence: TGTGCCAGCAGCACCTCCCGACTAGCGGGGGGGATAGATACGCAGTATTTT. As protein: CASSTSRLAGGIDTQYF.

This clone has a count of ten or more. This sequence joins TRBV12-3 or TRBV12-4 and TRBJ2-7; 9 bases line up with TRBD1. This CDR3 has 13 amino acids. Unmatched junction bases numbered 1, after V lost 6 bases and J lost 1 base. In DNA, the CDR3 is TGTGCCAGCAGGGGACAGGGTTCCTACGAGCAGTACTTC. This translates into CASRGQGSYEQYF.

CDR3 DNA: TGTGCCATCAAGATGGACGGGATTGGCACTGAAGCTTTCTTT. This gives the protein CAIKMDGIGTEAFF. The rearrangement uses TRBV10-3 and TRBJ1-1; no definite D call. The CDR3 covers 14 residues. V was clipped by 7 bases and J by 4 bases, with 16 bases between them. Germline lookup yields CDR1 ENHRY and CDR2 SYGVKD.

As for this clone: Compared with germline, one end of the junction differs, possibly owing to a read error. This chain connects TRBV7-7 to TRBJ2-1; 11 bases match TRBD1. Germline V gene sequence: CDR1 SSHAT, CDR2 FNYEAQ (reference sequence). The CDR3 contains 16 residues. The CDR3 loop is CASSNARTGGMDEQFF. CDR3 in DNA: TGTGCTAGCAGCAACGCCCGGACAGGGGGCATGGATGAGCAGTTCTTC.

The chain carries TRBV6-5 and TRBJ1-2, with 10 bases lining up with TRBD1. V shed 8 bases, J shed 4 bases, and the junction held 7 bases outside the gene matches. This CDR3 contains 14 residues. The germline V gene encodes CDR1 MNHEY and CDR2 SVGAGI. Here the CDR3 reads CASGRTGGPYGYTF. The CDR3 nucleotides are TGTGCCAGCGGACGGACAGGGGGACCCTATGGCTACACCTTC.

This clone was picked up a small number of times. The V gene is TRBV5-1, the J gene TRBJ1-1; D not certain. The germline V gene encodes CDR1 SGHRS and CDR2 YFSETQ. The CDR3 has 15 amino acids. The V gene lost 4 bases and the J gene lost 1 base, with 14 bases spanning the gap. The CDR3 is CASSALQISNTEAFF. The CDR3 DNA follows: TGCGCCAGCAGCGCCTTACAGATTTCGAACACTGAAGCTTTCTTT.

The chain employs TRBV5-1 and TRBJ1-1; TRBD1 aligns across 7 bases. This CDR3 contains 14 residues. Germline V gene data show CDR1 as SGHRS and CDR2 as YFSETQ. The J segment lost 4 bases and the V segment lost 7 bases, leaving 10 bases of the junction unmatched. CDR3 nucleotides: TGCGCCAGCCGCCGGCAGGGGGATGGCACTGAAGCTTTCTTT. Translated: CASRRQGDGTEAFF.

This rearrangement joins TRBV11-3 to TRBJ1-1, with 7 bases lining up with TRBD1. The V segment lost 0 bases and the J segment 4 bases; nucleotides outside the gene matches: 2. The CDR3 runs to 14 residues. Germline-derived CDR1 and CDR2 are SGHNT and YENEEA. The CDR3 loop is CASSLERDSTEAFF. CDR3 nucleotide sequence: TGTGCCAGCAGCTTAGAGCGGGACAGCACTGAAGCTTTCTTT.

J is TRBJ2-2 and V is TRBV18; D is unresolved. The V gene's germline CDR1 is KGHSH and CDR2 LQKENI. The CDR3 consists of 11 residues. The germline V and J ends were trimmed by 5 bases and 7 bases, with 5 bases remaining between them. CDR3 nucleotide sequence: TGTGCCAGCTCATCAAACGGGGAGCTGTTTTTT. Residues: CASSSNGELFF.

This clone was recorded a few times. The chain is built from TRBV10-3 and TRBJ1-1; TRBD1 matches at 7 bases. This CDR3 has 15 residues. Per germline, CDR1 ENHRY and CDR2 SYGVKD. Trimming at V came to 6 bases and at J to 0 bases, leaving 7 bases not matched to a gene. The DNA of the CDR3 is TGTGCCATCAGCGATCCAGGGGGGCTGAACACTGAAGCTTTCTTT. This sequence encodes CAISDPGGLNTEAFF.

J is TRBJ2-5 and V is TRBV21-1; no DNA check was done on the table's D call, TRBD1. TRBV21-1 is termed a pseudogene. This CDR3 is built from 15 residues. CDR3 protein: CASSIRTGCQETQYF. DNA of the CDR3: TGTGCCAGCAGCATACGGACAGGATGCCAAGAGACCCAGTACTTC.

The chain has TRBV18 and TRBJ2-1, with a weak D call TRBD1 (6 bases). CDR3 length equals 14 residues. Trimming cost V 4 bases and J 5 bases, with 12 bases left between them. Germline CDR1 reads KGHSH; CDR2 reads LQKENI. The CDR3 region has the DNA TGTGCCAGCTCACTAAGGACAGCTAACAATGAGCAGTTCTTC. This translates into CASSLRTANNEQFF. Using reference TRBV18 and TRBJ2-1 for the parts outside the CDR3, the full variable domain is NAGVMQNPRHLVRRRGQEARLRCSPMKGHSHVYWYRQLPEEGLKFMVYLQKENIIDESGMPKERFSAEFPKEGPSILRIQQVVRGDSAAYFCASSLRTANNEQFFGPGTRLTVL.

This chain connects TRBV19 to TRBJ1-3, with D maybe TRBD1 (5 bases). Trimming stripped 2 bases from V and 2 bases from J, with 7 bases between. The V gene's germline CDR1 is LNHDA and CDR2 SQIVND (reference sequence). The CDR3 is 14 amino acids. CDR3 sequence: CASSIQGTGNTIYF. Here the CDR3 DNA reads TGTGCCAGTAGTATACAGGGCACTGGAAACACCATATATTTT.

The chain couples TRBV11-2 to TRBJ2-7; 8 bases are a match to TRBD1. Trimming at V came to 3 bases and at J to 2 bases, leaving 3 bases not matched to a gene. Germline-derived CDR1 and CDR2 are SGHAT and FQNNGV. The CDR3 sequence is 14 residues long. The CDR3 bases are TGTGCCAGCAGCTTTGGACAGGGCACCTACGAGCAGTACTTC. Translation: CASSFGQGTYEQYF.

The chain uses TRBV10-3 and TRBJ1-2, with D tentatively TRBD1 (5 bases). V gave up 7 bases and J gave up 2 bases, with 11 bases separating them. The CDR3 covers 13 residues. Germline V CDR1 and CDR2: ENHRY, SYGVKD. Here the CDR3 DNA reads TGTGCCATCACCCCTGACAGCAACTATGGCTACACCTTC. It yields the protein CAITPDSNYGYTF.

The rearrangement joins TRBV5-1 to TRBJ1-3, with a weak D call TRBD1 (5 bases). This CDR3 spans 15 amino acids. Trimming left V 4 bases short and J 3 bases short, with 14 bases between. Germline CDR1 reads SGHRS; CDR2 reads YFSETQ. The CDR3 region is CASSPHQGIGNTIYF. CDR3 sequence (DNA): TGCGCCAGCAGCCCACACCAGGGAATTGGAAACACCATATATTTT.